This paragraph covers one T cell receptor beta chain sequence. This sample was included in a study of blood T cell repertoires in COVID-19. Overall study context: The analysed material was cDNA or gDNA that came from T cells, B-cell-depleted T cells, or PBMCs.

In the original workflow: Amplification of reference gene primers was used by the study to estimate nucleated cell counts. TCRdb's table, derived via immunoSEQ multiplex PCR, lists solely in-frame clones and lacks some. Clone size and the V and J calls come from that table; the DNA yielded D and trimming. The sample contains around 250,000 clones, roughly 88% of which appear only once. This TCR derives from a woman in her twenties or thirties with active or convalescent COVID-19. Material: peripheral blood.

The CDR3 DNA is TGTGCCAGTAGTATCTCTGGGACAGGGGATAAGTATTACTACACCTTC. Translated, it gives CASSISGTGDKYYYTF. The chain recombines TRBV19 with TRBJ1-2, with TRBD1 identical over 10 bases. The trim removed 3 bases at V and 10 bases at J, leaving 14 bases unmatched. The CDR3 consists of 16 residues. Germline values: CDR1 LNHDA, CDR2 SQIVND (reference sequence).